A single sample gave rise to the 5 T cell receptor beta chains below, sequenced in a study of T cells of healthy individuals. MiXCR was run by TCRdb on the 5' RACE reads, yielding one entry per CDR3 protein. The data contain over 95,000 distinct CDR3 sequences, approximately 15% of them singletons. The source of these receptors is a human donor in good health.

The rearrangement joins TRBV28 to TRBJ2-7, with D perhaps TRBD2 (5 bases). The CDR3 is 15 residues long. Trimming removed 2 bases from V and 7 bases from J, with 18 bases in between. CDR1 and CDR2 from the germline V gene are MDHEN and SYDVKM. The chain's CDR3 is CASSLAGTPLGEQYF. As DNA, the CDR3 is TGTGCCAGCAGTTTAGCGGGTACCCCGTTAGGGGAGCAGTACTTC.

The CDR3 spells CASSLWVNPSYNEQFF. The CDR3, as DNA: TGTGCCAGCAGTTTATGGGTCAACCCCTCCTACAATGAGCAGTTCTTC. V usage is TRBV28 and J usage is TRBJ2-1; D gene uncertain. Germline CDR1 and CDR2: MDHEN and SYDVKM. The CDR3 is made up of 16 amino acids. The germline V and J ends were trimmed by 0 bases and 0 bases, with 9 bases remaining between them.

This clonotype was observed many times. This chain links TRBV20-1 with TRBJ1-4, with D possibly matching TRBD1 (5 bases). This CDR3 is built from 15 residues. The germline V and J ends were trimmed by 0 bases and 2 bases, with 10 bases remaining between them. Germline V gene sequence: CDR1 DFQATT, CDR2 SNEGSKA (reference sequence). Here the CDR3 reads CSARDPRDTNEKLFF. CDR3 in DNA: TGCAGTGCTAGAGACCCCAGGGATACTAATGAAAAACTGTTTTTT.

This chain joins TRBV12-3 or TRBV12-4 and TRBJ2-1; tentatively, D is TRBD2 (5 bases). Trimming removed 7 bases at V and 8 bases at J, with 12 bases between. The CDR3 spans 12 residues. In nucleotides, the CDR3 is TGTGCCAGCACCGGAGGTTTGGATGAGCAGTTCTTC. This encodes CASTGGLDEQFF.

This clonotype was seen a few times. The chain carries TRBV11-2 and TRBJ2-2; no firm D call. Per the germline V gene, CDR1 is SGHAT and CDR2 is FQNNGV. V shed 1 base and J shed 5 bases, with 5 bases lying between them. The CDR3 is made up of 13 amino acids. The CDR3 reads CASSLVWTGELFF. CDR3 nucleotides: TGTGCCAGCAGCTTAGTTTGGACCGGGGAGCTGTTTTTT.